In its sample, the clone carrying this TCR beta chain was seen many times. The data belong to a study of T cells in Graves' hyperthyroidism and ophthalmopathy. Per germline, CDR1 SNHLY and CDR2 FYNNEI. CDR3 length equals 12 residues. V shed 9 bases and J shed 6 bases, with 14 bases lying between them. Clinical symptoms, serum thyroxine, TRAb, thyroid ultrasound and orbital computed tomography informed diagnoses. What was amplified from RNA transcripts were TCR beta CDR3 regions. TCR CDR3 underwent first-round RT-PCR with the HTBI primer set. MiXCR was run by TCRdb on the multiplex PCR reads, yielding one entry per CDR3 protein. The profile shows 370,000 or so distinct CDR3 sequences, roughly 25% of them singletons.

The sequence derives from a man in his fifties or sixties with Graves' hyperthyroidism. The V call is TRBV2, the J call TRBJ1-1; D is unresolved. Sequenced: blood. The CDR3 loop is CASTARLAEAFF. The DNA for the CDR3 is TGTGCCAGTACGGCGCGGCTGGCTGAAGCTTTCTTT. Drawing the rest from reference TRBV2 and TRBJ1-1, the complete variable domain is EPEVTQTPSHQVTQMGQEVILRCVPISNHLYFYWYRQILGQKVEFLVSFYNNEISEKSEIFDDQFSVERPDGSNFTLKIRSTKLEDSAMYFCASTARLAEAFFGQGTRLTVV.